This T cell receptor beta chain originates from a study of tumor and adjacent non-tumor tissue in lung cancer. Of note for this clonotype: One end of the junction varies from germline; a read error may be responsible.

The V gene's germline CDR1 is SGHNT and CDR2 YYREEE (reference sequence). The CDR3 has 17 amino acids. RNA was extracted from bulk tissue without any cell sorting. More than 3 cm separated this lung sample from the edge of the tumor. The library came from three nested PCR rounds adapted from ARM-PCR protocols. TCRdb independently ran MiXCR on the multiplex PCR reads; one entry per CDR3 protein. The sample lists roughly 45,000 distinct CDR3 sequences; around three fifths were seen once. The chain employs TRBV5-4 and TRBJ2-7; 9 bases line up with TRBD2. The receptor's source is a man in his fifties with non-small cell lung cancer. Sequencing was carried out using distant non-tumor lung tissue. Here the CDR3 reads CTRSFGGLAGDAHEQYF. The CDR3 nucleotides are TGTACCAGGAGCTTCGGGGGCTTAGCGGGGGATGCACACGAGCAGTACTTC.